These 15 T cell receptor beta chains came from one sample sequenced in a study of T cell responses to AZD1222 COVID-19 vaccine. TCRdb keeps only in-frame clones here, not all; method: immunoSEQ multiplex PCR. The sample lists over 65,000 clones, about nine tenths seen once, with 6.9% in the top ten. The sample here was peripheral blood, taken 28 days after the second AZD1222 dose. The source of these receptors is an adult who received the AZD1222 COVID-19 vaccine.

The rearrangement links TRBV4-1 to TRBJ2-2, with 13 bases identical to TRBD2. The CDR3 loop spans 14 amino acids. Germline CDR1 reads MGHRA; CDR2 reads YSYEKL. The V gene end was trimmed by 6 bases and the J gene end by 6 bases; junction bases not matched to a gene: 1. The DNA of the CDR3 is TGCGCCAGCAGACTAGCGGGAGGGGCCGGGGAGCTGTTTTTT. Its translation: CASRLAGGAGELFF.

The CDR3 region is CASSEYSQIGTQYF. Written as DNA, the CDR3 is TGTGCCAGCAGTGAATATAGCCAAATCGGGACCCAGTACTTC. The J gene is TRBJ2-5, the V gene TRBV2; D gene ambiguous. Germline CDR1 reads SNHLY; CDR2 reads FYNNEI. With 2 bases removed from V and 7 bases from J, the gap between germline ends came to 14 bases. This CDR3 has 14 residues.

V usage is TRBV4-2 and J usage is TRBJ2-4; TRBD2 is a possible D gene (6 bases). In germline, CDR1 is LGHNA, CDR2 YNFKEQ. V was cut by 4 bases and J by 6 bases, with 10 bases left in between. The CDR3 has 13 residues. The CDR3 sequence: CASSPRRGNIQYF. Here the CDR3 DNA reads TGTGCCAGCAGCCCCCGGAGGGGAAACATTCAGTACTTC.

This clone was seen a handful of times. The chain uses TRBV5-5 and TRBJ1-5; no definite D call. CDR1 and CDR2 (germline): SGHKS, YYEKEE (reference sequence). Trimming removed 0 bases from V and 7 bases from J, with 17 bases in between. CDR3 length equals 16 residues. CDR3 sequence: CASSLDIGHSTQPQHF. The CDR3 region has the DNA TGTGCCAGCAGCTTGGATATTGGGCACTCGACCCAGCCCCAGCATTTT.

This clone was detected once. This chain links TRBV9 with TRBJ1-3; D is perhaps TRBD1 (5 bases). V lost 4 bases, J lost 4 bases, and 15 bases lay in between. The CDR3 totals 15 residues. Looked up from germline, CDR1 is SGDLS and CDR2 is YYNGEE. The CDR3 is CASSPGRTGGNTIYF. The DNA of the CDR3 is TGTGCCAGCAGCCCGGGACGGACGGGAGGAAACACCATATATTTT.

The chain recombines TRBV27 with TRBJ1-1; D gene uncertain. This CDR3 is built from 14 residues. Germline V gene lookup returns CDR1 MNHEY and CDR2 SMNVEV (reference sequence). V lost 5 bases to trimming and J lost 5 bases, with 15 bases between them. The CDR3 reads CASSQGLGRTEAFF. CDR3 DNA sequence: TGTGCCAGCAGTCAAGGACTGGGGAGGACTGAAGCTTTCTTT.

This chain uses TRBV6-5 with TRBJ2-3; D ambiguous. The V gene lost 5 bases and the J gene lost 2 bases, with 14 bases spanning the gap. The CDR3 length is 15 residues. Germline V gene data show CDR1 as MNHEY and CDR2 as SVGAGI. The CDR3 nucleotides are TGTGCCAGCAGTCCGCATTCCGGGCCCACAGATACGCAGTATTTT. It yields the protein CASSPHSGPTDTQYF.

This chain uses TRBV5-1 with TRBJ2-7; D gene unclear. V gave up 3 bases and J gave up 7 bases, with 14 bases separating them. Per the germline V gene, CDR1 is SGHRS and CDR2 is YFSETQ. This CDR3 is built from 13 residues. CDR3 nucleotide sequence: TGCGCCAGCAGCTCTCGGACGGAGAGGGAGCAGTACTTC. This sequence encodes CASSSRTEREQYF.

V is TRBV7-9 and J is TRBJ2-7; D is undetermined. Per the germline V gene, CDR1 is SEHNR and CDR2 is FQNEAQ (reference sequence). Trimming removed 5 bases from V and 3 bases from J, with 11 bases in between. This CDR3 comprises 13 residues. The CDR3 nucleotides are TGTGCCAGCAGCCCTTGGCTGGGCTACGAGCAGTACTTC. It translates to CASSPWLGYEQYF.

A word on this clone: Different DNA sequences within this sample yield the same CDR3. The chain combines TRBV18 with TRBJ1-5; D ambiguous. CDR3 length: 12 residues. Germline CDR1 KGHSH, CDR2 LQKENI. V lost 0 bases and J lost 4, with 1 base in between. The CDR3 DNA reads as TGTGCCAGCTCACCACCGAATCAGCCCCAGCATTTT. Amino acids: CASSPPNQPQHF.

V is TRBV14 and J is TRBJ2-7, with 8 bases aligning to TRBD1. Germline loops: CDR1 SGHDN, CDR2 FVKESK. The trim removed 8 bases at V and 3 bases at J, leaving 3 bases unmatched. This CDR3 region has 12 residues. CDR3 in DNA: TGTGCCAGCGGGGACAGGAACTACGAGCAGTACTTC. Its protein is CASGDRNYEQYF.

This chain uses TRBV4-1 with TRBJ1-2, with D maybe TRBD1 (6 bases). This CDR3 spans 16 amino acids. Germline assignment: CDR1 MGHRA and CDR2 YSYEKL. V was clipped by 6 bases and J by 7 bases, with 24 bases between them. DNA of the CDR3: TGCGCCAGCAGAGACTCGACTTACGACAGGATTGGTGGCTACACCTTC. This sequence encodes CASRDSTYDRIGGYTF.

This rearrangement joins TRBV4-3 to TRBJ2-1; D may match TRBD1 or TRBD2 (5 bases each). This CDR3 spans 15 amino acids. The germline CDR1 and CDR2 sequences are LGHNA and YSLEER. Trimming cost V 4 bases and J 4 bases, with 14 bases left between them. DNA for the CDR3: TGCGCCAGCAGCCCTGTGGGGGAGAGATACAATGAGCAGTTCTTC. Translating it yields CASSPVGERYNEQFF.

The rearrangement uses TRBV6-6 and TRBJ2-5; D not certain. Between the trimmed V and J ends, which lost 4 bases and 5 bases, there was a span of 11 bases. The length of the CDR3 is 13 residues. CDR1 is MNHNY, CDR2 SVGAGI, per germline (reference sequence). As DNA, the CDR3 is TGTGCCAGCAGTTCTCACATGGAGGAGACCCAGTACTTC. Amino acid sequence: CASSSHMEETQYF.

This CDR3 reads CASSIWTEAFF. CDR3 DNA sequence: TGTGCCAGTAGTATTTGGACAGAAGCTTTCTTT. The chain joins TRBV19 to TRBJ1-1; TRBD1 is a possible D gene (5 bases). The CDR3 length is 11 residues. Trimming took 3 bases from V and 8 from J, leaving 7 bases between them. Germline V gives CDR1 LNHDA, CDR2 SQIVND (reference sequence).